The TCR beta chain described here comes from a study of OX40 agonist ivuxolimab in advanced cancers. Libraries were prepared by immunoSEQ multiplex PCR; TCRdb keeps only in-frame clonotypes and omits some of them. In the table there are 5,500 to 6,000 clones, around 68% of which are singletons. With V trimmed by 4 bases and J by 5 bases, 2 bases remained unmatched. The CDR3 is 13 residues long. Per the germline V gene, CDR1 is SGHDT and CDR2 is YYEEEE. The origin of this receptor is an adult with an advanced solid tumor such as melanoma, head and neck, liver or kidney cancer. The gene calls are TRBV5-6 and TRBJ2-7; 11 positions match TRBD2. Source: CD4+ or CD8+ T cells sorted from blood, taken in a trial of the OX40 agonist ivuxolimab. This chain's CDR3 is CASSPGLADEQYF. In DNA, the CDR3 is TGTGCCAGCAGCCCGGGACTAGCGGACGAGCAGTACTTC.